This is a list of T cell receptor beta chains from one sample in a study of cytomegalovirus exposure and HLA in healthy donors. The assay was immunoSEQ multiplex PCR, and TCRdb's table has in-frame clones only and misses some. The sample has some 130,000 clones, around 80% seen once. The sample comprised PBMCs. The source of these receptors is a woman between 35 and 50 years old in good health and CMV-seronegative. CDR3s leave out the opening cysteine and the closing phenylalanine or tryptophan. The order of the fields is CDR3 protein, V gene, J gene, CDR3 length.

ASIPTGGTEAF	TRBV19	TRBJ1-1	11
ASSIILGGQGEAF	TRBV19	TRBJ1-1	13
ASRTDRLAF	TRBV2	TRBJ1-1	9
ASSYDFTDTQY	TRBV28	TRBJ2-3	11
ASSPGQGGTQY	TRBV6-5	TRBJ2-5	11
ASSADPSGTSGEQF	TRBV5-4	TRBJ2-1	14
ASSSGNGGTEAF	TRBV5-4	TRBJ1-1	12
ASSVASLAGGNLF	TRBV9	TRBJ2-1	13
ASSPSGGDLTYEQY	TRBV27	TRBJ2-7	14
SVPGTGLDGYT	TRBV29-1	TRBJ1-2	11
ASSPLRGAYGYT	TRBV28	TRBJ1-2	12
ASRTGASSYEQY	TRBV5-1	TRBJ2-7	12
ASSIEFGRAPRAGPTQY	TRBV19	TRBJ2-5	17
ASSELGADEKLF	TRBV6-1	TRBJ1-4	12
ASSGGDSLNYGYT	TRBV4-3	TRBJ1-2	13
ASSQLAGGHNEQF	TRBV4-2	TRBJ2-1	13
ASSLRTGDIQKETQY	TRBV7-9	TRBJ2-5	15
ASSSGLAAYNEQF	TRBV7-3	TRBJ2-1	13
ASTRTGALNYGYT	TRBV2	TRBJ1-2	13
ASNNPRGTDTQY	TRBV10-1	TRBJ2-3	12
AIRGGLAGNEKLF	TRBV10-3	TRBJ1-4	13
ASERTAGTGQPQH	TRBV6-6	TRBJ1-5	13
ASSGRTSRANTQY	TRBV5-1	TRBJ2-3	13
ASSLTATNEKLF	TRBV5-1	TRBJ1-4	12
AISEPGMTEHSPLH	TRBV10-3	TRBJ1-6	14
ASSLQGAALEQY	TRBV27	TRBJ2-7	12
ASSFQTGSSYEQY	TRBV11-2	TRBJ2-7	13